This TCR beta chain was observed in a study of shared clonotypes between healthy human individuals. Turning to this clone: The antigen remains unidentified.

The junction had 3 bases not matched to a gene; V was cut back by 5 bases and J by 2 bases. The CDR3 contains 14 residues. CDR1 is LGHNT, CDR2 FRNRAP, per germline. General observations from the study: Clonotype sharing among donors was expected to depend on sequencing depth. Sharing across four donors was highest in naive CD4 (roughly 5%) and lowest in memory CD8 (roughly 0.4%).

Here immunoSEQ multiplex PCR was the method, and the copy in TCRdb shows in-frame clones only, minus some. The sample lists 600,000 or so clones, roughly 98% occurring once. As defined, naive CD8 cells were CD45RO-negative and positively selected for CCR7, with terminally differentiated effector memory CD45RA+ cells excluded. The TCR comes from a man aged 25 to 45 in good health. The chain recombines TRBV12-5 with TRBJ2-7; TRBD1 matches 10 bases. Input material: naive CD8+ T cells sorted from blood. This chain's CDR3 is CASGRGQGAYEQYF. The CDR3 region has the DNA TGTGCTAGTGGTCGAGGACAGGGGGCCTACGAGCAGTACTTC.